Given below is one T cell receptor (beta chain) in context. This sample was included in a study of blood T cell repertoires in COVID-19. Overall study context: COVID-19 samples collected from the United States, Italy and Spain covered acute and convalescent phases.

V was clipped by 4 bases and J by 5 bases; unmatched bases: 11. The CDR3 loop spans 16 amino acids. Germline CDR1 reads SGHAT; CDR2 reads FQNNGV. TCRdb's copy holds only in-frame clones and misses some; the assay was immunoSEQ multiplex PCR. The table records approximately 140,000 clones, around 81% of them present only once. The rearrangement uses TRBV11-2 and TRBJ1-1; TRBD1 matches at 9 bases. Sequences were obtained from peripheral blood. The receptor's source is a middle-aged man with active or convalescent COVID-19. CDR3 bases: TGTGCCAGCAGCTCCACAGGGGGCGGAGGACGGACTGAAGCTTTCTTT. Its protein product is CASSSTGGGGRTEAFF.